This T cell receptor (beta chain) was recovered during a study of T cells expressing NK-cell markers. Background on the study: HCMV seropositivity characterized seven of the eight sequenced donors, and seronegativity one.

By frequency, this clonotype is medium-sized. Its specificity is unknown. TCRdb re-called the 5' RACE reads and shows each CDR3 protein once, DNA omitted. There are about 170,000 distinct CDR3 sequences in the sample, with around 20% held by the top ten. Study-wide points: A handful of donors likewise had their CD3+CD56-NKG2C+ fraction led by these clonotypes.

The germline CDR1 and CDR2 sequences are SGHVT and SQSDAQ. The CDR3 has 17 residues. The source is a man aged 18-75 years in good health. What was sequenced was blood T cells: a sorted CD56 or NKG2C T cell subset, CD4+ or CD8+ T cells, or bulk PBMC T cells (not recorded which). The chain uses TRBV7-4 and TRBJ2-1; TCRdb's D call of TRBD1 is untestable without DNA. CDR3 in amino acids: CASSLAQGTGVVNEQFF.